The source of this T cell receptor beta chain is a study of blood T cell repertoires in COVID-19 (dated by TCRdb to the early 2020s). With regard to the full study: Collaborator samples came from the United States, Italy and Spain and covered acute and convalescent phases of COVID-19. The prospective study material was composed of cDNA or gDNA derived from T cells, B-cell-depleted T cells, or PBMCs. The dataset comprised deeply sampled blood TCRbeta repertoires from subjects exposed to, actively infected with, or recovered from COVID-19. The repertoires were released in a freely available public database meant as a resource for research on the immune response to SARS-CoV-2. Samples were obtained from the ongoing ImmuneRACE study (first 160 participants) and from 1,254 subjects provided by 6 global collaborators. A de-identified subject ID, COVID-19 status, age in years and sex were almost always included in the sample metadata. Where available, HLA class I and class II types were obtained from metadata supplied by the sample provider rather than from assay-based typing. Summary of the overall study and its limitations: How much clinical and demographic metadata was included differed by source and by participant, and the metadata was provided uncurated.

Collaborating institutions collected whole blood in K2EDTA tubes following their own protocols. For TCRbeta analysis, collaborators shipped samples as frozen whole blood, isolated PBMCs, or DNA extracted from either of those sample types. TCRbeta CDR3 regions were amplified from genomic DNA using the immunoSEQ Assay, a bias-controlled multiplex PCR. For the original study's pipeline: The number of nucleated cells in each sample was estimated by amplification of reference gene primers within the assay. To quantify the absolute abundance of each unique TCRbeta CDR3 rearrangement, sequence reads were collapsed and filtered. For each sample, productive Simpson clonality was calculated as the square root of Simpson's diversity index over productive rearrangements. TCRdb provides this immuneACCESS table in a form limited to in-frame rearrangements. Some clones are lacking; in checked studies, under half of them reflect an unresolved V gene, and why the rest are absent is not known. From that table come the V and J calls and clone size; the DNA was used to work out D and trimming. The sample table shows about 210,000 clones, and 70% to 90% are seen once. Roughly 5% of the sample belongs to the ten largest clones.

For this clone: The target of this receptor is not known. One base away there is no much larger clone; base qualities are not given.

Material: peripheral blood. The receptor's source is a woman aged 35 to 49 with acute or convalescent COVID-19.

The sequenced DNA: TGTGCCGGTACTAGCGGGGGGGCCTATGAGACCCAGTACTTC. Its protein product is CAGTSGGAYETQYF. The chain joins TRBV30 to TRBJ2-5, with TRBD2 identical over 13 junction bases. CDR1 is given as GTSNPN and CDR2 as SVGIG, both from the germline V gene (reference sequence). The CDR3 contains 14 residues, cysteine and phenylalanine counted. Here the CDR3 DNA is all that survives: 42 bases in frame from base 1. The V end gives up 8 bases and the J end 5 bases, leaving 8 bases in the junction not matched to a gene.